The clone carrying this TCR beta chain was counted ten times or more. Its antigen is not known. This CDR3 region has 17 residues. The J segment lost 1 base and the V segment lost 4 bases, leaving 9 bases of the junction unmatched. CDR1 is SGHRS and CDR2 is YFSETQ in the germline V gene. The data belong to a study of neurological immune-mediated disorders. Study results and caveats: Sharing of CDR3 amino acid sequences among expanded clones across subjects was absent, suggesting private repertoires in all groups. HTLV-1-associated myelopathy led in TCR clonal expansion, while multiple sclerosis ranked lowest, below healthy controls.

The cDNA was produced through 5'RACE with 10-nucleotide random UMIs. TCRdb recomputed calls from the 5' RACE reads with MiXCR, one row per CDR3 protein. The sample holds about 79,000 distinct CDR3 sequences, less than 15% seen once. This chain connects TRBV5-1 to TRBJ2-3; 10 bases align to TRBD1. Input material: PBMCs. The TCR sequence derives from a woman in her 50s in good health. The DNA for the CDR3 is TGCGCCAGCAGCCCGCGGCTTGGGACAGGGGGCACAGATACGCAGTATTTT. Protein sequence: CASSPRLGTGGTDTQYF.